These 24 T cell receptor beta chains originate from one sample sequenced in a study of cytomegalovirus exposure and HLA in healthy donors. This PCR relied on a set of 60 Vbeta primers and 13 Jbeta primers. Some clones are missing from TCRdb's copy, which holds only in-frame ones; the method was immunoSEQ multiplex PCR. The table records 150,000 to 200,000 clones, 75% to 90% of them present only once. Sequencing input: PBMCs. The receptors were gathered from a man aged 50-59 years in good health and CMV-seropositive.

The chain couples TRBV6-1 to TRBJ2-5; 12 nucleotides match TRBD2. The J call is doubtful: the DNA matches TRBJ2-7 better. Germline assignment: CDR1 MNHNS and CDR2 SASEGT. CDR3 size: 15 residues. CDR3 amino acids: CASILRTSGTYEQYF. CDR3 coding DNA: TGTGCCAGCATCCTGAGGACTAGCGGGACCTACGAGCAGTACTTC.

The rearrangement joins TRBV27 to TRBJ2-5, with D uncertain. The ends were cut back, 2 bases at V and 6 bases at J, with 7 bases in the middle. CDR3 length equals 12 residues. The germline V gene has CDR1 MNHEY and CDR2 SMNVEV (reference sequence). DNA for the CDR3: TGTGCCAGCAGTTTACCCCACAAGACCCAGTACTTC. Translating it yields CASSLPHKTQYF.

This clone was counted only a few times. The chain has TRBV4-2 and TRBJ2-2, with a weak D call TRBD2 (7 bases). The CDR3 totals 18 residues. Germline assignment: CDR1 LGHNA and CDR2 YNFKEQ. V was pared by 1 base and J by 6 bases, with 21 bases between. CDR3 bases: TGTGCCAGCAGCCAAGCCACGCAGTGGGGGGGCAAAGCCGGGGAGCTGTTTTTT. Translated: CASSQATQWGGKAGELFF.

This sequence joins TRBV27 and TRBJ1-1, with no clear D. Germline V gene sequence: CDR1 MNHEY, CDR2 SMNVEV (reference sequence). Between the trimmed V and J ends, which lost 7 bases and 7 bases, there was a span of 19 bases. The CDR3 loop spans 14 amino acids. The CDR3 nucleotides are TGTGCCAGCACACCCACTCACCCCGGGATTGAAGCTTTCTTT. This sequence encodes CASTPTHPGIEAFF.

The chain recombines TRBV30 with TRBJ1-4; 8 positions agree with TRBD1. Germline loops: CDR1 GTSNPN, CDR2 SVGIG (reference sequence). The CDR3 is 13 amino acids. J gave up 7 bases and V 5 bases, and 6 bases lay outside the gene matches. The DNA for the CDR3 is TGTGCCTGGTCTCAGGGGGCGTTTGAAAAACTGTTTTTT. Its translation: CAWSQGAFEKLFF.

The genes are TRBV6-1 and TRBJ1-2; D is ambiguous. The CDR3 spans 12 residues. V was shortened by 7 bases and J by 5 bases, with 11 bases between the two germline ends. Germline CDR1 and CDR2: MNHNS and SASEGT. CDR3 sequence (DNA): TGTGCCAGCACCCAATTTCGGTATGGCTACACCTTC. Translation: CASTQFRYGYTF.

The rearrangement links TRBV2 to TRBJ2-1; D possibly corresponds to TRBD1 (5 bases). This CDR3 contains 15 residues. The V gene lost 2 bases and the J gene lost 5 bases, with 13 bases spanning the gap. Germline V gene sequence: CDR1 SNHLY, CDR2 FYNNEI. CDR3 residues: CASSESRVRNNEQFF. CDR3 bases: TGTGCCAGCAGTGAAAGCAGGGTGAGGAACAATGAGCAGTTCTTC.

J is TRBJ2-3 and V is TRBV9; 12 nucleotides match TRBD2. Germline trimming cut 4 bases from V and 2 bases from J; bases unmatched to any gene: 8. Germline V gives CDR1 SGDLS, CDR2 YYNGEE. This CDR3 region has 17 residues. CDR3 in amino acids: CASSPRTSGIPTDTQYF. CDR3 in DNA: TGTGCCAGCAGCCCCCGGACTAGCGGGATCCCCACAGATACGCAGTATTTT.

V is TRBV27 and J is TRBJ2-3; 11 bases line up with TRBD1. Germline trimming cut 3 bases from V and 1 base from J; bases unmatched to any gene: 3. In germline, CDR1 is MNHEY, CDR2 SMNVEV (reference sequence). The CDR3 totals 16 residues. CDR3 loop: CASSFLGQGGTDTQYF. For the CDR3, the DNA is TGTGCCAGCAGTTTCTTGGGACAGGGGGGCACAGATACGCAGTATTTT.

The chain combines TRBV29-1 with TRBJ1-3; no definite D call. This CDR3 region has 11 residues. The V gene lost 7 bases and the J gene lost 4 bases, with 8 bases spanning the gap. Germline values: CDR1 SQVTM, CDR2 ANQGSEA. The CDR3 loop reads CSGSRGNTIYF. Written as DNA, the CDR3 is TGCAGCGGATCACGGGGAAACACCATATATTTT. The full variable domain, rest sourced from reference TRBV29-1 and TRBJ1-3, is SAVISQKPSRDICQRGTSLTIQCQVDSQVTMMFWYRQQPGQSLTLIATANQGSEATYESGFVIDKFPISRPNLTFSTLTVSNMSPEDSSIYLCSGSRGNTIYFGEGSWLTVV.

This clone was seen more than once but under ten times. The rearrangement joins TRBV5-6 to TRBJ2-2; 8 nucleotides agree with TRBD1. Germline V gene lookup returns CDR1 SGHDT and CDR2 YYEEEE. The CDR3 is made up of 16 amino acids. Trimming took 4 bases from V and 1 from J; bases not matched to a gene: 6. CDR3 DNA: TGTGCCAGCAGCCGCTTTGGGACAGGGAACACCGGGGAGCTGTTTTTT. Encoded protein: CASSRFGTGNTGELFF.

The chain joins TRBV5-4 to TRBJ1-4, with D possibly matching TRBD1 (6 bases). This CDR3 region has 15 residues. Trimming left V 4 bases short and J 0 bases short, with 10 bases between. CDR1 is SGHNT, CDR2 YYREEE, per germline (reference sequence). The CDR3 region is CASSRDTSTNEKLFF. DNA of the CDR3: TGTGCCAGCAGCCGGGACACCTCAACTAATGAAAAACTGTTTTTT.

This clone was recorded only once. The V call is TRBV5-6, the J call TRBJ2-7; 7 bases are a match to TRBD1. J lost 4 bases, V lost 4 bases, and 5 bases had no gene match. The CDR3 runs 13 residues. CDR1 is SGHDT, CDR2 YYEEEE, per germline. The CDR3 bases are TGTGCCAGCAGCCTGATACAGGGGTACGAGCAGTACTTC. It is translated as CASSLIQGYEQYF.

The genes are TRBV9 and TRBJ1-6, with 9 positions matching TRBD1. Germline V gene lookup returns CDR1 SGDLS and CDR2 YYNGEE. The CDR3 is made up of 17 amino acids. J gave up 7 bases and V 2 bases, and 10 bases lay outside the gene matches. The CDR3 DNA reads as TGTGCCAGCAGCGTCTCGACCGGGACAGGGACCAATTCACCCCTCCACTTT. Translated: CASSVSTGTGTNSPLHF.

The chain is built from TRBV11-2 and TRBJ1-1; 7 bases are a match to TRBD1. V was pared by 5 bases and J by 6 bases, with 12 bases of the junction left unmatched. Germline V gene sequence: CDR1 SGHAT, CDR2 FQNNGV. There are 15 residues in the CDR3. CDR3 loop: CASSPRQGRDAEAFF. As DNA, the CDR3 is TGTGCCAGCAGCCCCCGACAGGGCCGGGACGCTGAAGCTTTCTTT.

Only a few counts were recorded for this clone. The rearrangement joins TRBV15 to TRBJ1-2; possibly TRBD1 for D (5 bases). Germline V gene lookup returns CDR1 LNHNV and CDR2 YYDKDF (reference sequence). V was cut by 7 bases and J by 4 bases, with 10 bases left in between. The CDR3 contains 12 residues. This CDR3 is CATTDNSYGYTF. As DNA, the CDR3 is TGTGCCACCACGGACAATTCCTATGGCTACACCTTC.

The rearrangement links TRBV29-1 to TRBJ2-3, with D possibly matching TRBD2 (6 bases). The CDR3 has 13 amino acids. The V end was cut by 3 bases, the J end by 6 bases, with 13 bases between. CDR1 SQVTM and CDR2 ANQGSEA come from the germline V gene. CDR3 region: CSVEWGGRDTQYF. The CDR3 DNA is TGCAGCGTTGAGTGGGGAGGTAGGGATACGCAGTATTTT.

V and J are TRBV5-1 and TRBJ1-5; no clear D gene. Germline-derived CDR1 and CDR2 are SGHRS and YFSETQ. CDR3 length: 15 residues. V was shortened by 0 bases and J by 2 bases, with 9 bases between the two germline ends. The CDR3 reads CASSLDGRGNQPQHF. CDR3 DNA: TGCGCCAGCAGCTTGGATGGCCGGGGCAATCAGCCCCAGCATTTT.

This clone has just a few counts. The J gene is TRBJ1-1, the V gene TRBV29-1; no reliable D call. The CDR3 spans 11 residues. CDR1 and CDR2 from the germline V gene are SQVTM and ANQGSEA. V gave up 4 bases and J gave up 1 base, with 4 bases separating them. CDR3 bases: TGCAGCGTTGGTCGGAACACTGAAGCTTTCTTT. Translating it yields CSVGRNTEAFF.

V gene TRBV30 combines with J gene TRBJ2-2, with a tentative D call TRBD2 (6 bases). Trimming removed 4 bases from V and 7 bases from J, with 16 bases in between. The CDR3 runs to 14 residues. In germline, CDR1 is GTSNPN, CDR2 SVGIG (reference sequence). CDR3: CAWTQPSGFGELFF. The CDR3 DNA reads TGTGCCTGGACCCAACCGAGCGGGTTCGGGGAGCTGTTTTTT.

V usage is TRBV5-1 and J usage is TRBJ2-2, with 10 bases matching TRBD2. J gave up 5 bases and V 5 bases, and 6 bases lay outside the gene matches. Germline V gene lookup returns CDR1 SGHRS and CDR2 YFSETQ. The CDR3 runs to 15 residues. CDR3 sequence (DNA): TGCGCCAGCAGGGCTAGCGGGAGTACAACCGGGGAGCTGTTTTTT. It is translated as CASRASGSTTGELFF.

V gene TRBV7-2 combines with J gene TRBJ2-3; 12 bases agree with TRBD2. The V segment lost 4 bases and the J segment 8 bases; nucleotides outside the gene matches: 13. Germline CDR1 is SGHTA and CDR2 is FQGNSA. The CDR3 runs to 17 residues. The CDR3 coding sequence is TGTGCCAGCAGCTCGAGGGGTCCACTAGCGGGGGGCAGTACGCAGTATTTT. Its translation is CASSSRGPLAGGSTQYF.

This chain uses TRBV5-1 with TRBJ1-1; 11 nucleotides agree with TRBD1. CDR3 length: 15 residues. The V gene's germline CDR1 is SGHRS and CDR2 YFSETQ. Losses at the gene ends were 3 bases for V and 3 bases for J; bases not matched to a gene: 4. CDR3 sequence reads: CASSWTGGQDTEAFF. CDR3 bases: TGCGCCAGCAGCTGGACAGGGGGCCAGGACACTGAAGCTTTCTTT.

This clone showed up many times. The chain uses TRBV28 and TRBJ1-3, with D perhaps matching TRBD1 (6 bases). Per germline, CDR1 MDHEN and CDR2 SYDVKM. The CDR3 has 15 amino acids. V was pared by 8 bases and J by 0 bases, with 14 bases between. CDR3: CASGTGSHSGNTIYF. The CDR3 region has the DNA TGTGCCAGCGGTACAGGGTCCCACTCTGGAAACACCATATATTTT.